Listed here are 23 T cell receptor beta chains from one sample, sequenced in a study of response to subunit inactivated influenza vaccine. TCRdb itself ran the RT-PCR reads through MiXCR, one entry per CDR3 protein. The repertoire holds approximately 300,000 distinct CDR3 sequences, with approximately 20% as singletons. The sample consisted of PBMCs from blood, taken about 20 months after vaccination. The receptors derive from a man between 50 and 75 years old who received an inactivated influenza vaccine.

The V call is TRBV4-2, the J call TRBJ2-7; a weak D match, TRBD2 (6 bases). The CDR3 sequence is 15 residues long. Trimming shortened V by 0 bases and J by 1 base, and 10 bases separated the two germline ends. Germline CDR1 is LGHNA and CDR2 is YNFKEQ. The CDR3 coding sequence is TGTGCCAGCAGCCAAGACGCCGGGGGTTCCTACGAGCAGTACTTC. Translated, it gives CASSQDAGGSYEQYF.

By proportion, this clonotype is medium-sized (0.01 to 0.1%). This sequence joins TRBV7-2 and TRBJ1-1, with D unresolved. Germline V gene lookup returns CDR1 SGHTA and CDR2 FQGNSA. Trimming removed 1 base from V and 1 base from J, with 10 bases in between. This CDR3 has 15 residues. Written as DNA, the CDR3 is TGTGCCAGCAGCTTAGTTGGCCTCAGGAACACTGAAGCTTTCTTT. This translates into CASSLVGLRNTEAFF.

This clonotype has a handful of counts. V usage is TRBV5-6 and J usage is TRBJ1-1; D ambiguous. The V and J ends lost 2 bases and 1 base respectively, with 18 bases between them. Looked up from germline, CDR1 is SGHDT and CDR2 is YYEEEE. The CDR3 covers 17 residues. The CDR3 DNA follows: TGTGCCAGCAGCTTACTTAAGGGCCAACCTCAGAACACTGAAGCTTTCTTT. This translates into CASSLLKGQPQNTEAFF. Full variable domain (missing parts from reference TRBV5-6 and TRBJ1-1): DAGVTQSPTHLIKTRGQQVTLRCSPKSGHDTVSWYQQALGQGPQFIFQYYEEEERQRGNFPDRFSGHQFPNYSSELNVNALLLGDSALYLCASSLLKGQPQNTEAFFGQGTRLTVV.

The V gene is TRBV12-3 or TRBV12-4, the J gene TRBJ2-5, with D unresolved. Trimming pared 5 bases from V and 7 bases from J, leaving 8 bases between. This CDR3 has 11 amino acids. CDR3 loop: CASSPDGTQYF. The CDR3 DNA sequence: TGTGCCAGCAGTCCTGATGGGACCCAGTACTTC.

The chain employs TRBV15 and TRBJ2-7; a weak D match, TRBD2 (5 bases). V lost 0 bases, J lost 5 bases, and 8 bases lay in between. The CDR3 loop spans 13 amino acids. CDR1 is LNHNV and CDR2 is YYDKDF in the germline V gene (reference sequence). Written as DNA, the CDR3 is TGTGCCACCAGCAGAGACCCGAGGGACGAGCAGTACTTC. Its protein is CATSRDPRDEQYF.

The chain couples TRBV5-1 to TRBJ2-1, with 7 nucleotides matching TRBD2. In germline, CDR1 is SGHRS, CDR2 YFSETQ. V lost 4 bases and J lost 2; bases outside the gene matches: 15. This CDR3 region has 18 residues. The CDR3: CASSALGVGGSAYNEQFF. DNA of the CDR3: TGCGCCAGCAGCGCCCTGGGGGTGGGCGGGAGCGCCTACAATGAGCAGTTCTTC.

Concerning this clonotype: Possible read error: a much larger clone is one base away. The chain couples TRBV13 to TRBJ1-5; D is unclear. With 2 bases removed from V and 3 bases from J, the gap between germline ends came to 2 bases. CDR1 and CDR2 from the germline V gene are PRHDT and FYEKMQ (reference sequence). The CDR3 runs to 12 residues. The DNA of the CDR3 is TGTGCCAGCAGCTTAACCAATCAGCCCCAGCATTTT. This translates into CASSLTNQPQHF. Using reference TRBV13 and TRBJ1-5 for the parts outside the CDR3, the full variable domain is AAGVIQSPRHLIKEKRETATLKCYPIPRHDTVYWYQQGPGQDPQFLISFYEKMQSDKGSIPDRFSAQQFSDYHSELNMSSLELGDSALYFCASSLTNQPQHFGDGTRLSIL.

At least ten counts were recorded for this clonotype. The CDR3 loop is CASVGAGYNEQFF. In DNA, the CDR3 is TGTGCCAGCGTGGGGGCAGGTTACAATGAGCAGTTCTTC. This chain connects TRBV6-6 to TRBJ2-1, with D perhaps TRBD1 (6 bases). The CDR3 spans 13 residues. V lost 8 bases and J 4 bases, leaving 12 bases between the germline ends. Germline CDR1 is MNHNY and CDR2 is SVGAGI (reference sequence).

This clonotype was counted between two and nine times. The gene calls are TRBV9 and TRBJ2-7, with D unresolved. The CDR3 runs 12 residues. Germline V gene sequence: CDR1 SGDLS, CDR2 YYNGEE. V lost 3 bases, J lost 4 bases, and 8 bases lay in between. CDR3: CASSGPTYEQYF. The CDR3 bases are TGTGCCAGCAGCGGACCTACTTACGAGCAGTACTTC.

Concerning this clonotype: The junction differs from germline at one of its ends, possibly a read error. The genes are TRBV5-1 and TRBJ1-6; the match to TRBD1 covers 11 bases. Per germline, CDR1 SGHRS and CDR2 YFSETQ. This CDR3 contains 20 residues. The CDR3 DNA reads as TGCGCCAGCAGCTTGGCCAGAGGACAGGGGGCAGGCTCCTATAATTCACTCCTCCACTTT. Amino acids: CASSLARGQGAGSYNSLLHF.

The chain carries TRBV29-1 and TRBJ1-2; the D is unclear. Germline assignment: CDR1 SQVTM and CDR2 ANQGSEA. The CDR3 totals 12 residues. V was pared by 5 bases and J by 1 base, with 8 bases between. CDR3 nucleotide sequence: TGCAGCGTTTACAGCCTTAACTATGGCTACACCTTC. The encoded protein is CSVYSLNYGYTF.

At least ten counts were recorded for this clonotype. V usage is TRBV11-2 and J usage is TRBJ2-2, with a possible D match to TRBD2 (6 bases). The CDR3 spans 17 residues. Germline CDR1 reads SGHAT; CDR2 reads FQNNGV. Trimming took off 5 bases at V and 1 base at J, with 17 bases between the two ends. CDR3 loop: CASSRALGGKNTGELFF. The CDR3 region has the DNA TGTGCCAGCAGCCGCGCTCTGGGCGGGAAGAACACCGGGGAGCTGTTTTTT.

The chain is built from TRBV4-3 and TRBJ1-2; D is unclear. Germline CDR1 is LGHNA and CDR2 is YSLEER. Trimming pared 0 bases from V and 4 bases from J, leaving 15 bases between. There are 16 residues in the CDR3. As DNA, the CDR3 is TGCGCCAGCAGCCAAGAGAGGGCCGGGCGGTTCTATGGCTACACCTTC. As protein: CASSQERAGRFYGYTF.

This clonotype was observed a few times. The rearrangement uses TRBV11-2 and TRBJ2-2, with 11 bases that match TRBD2. The CDR3 has 21 amino acids. Germline V CDR1 and CDR2: SGHAT, FQNNGV. V was clipped by 6 bases and J by 4 bases; unmatched bases: 22. In DNA form, the CDR3 reads TGTGCCAGCAGACCCGGGACTAGCGGCCCAAAATCGGCACGGGGCACCGGGGAGCTGTTTTTT. This gives the protein CASRPGTSGPKSARGTGELFF. The full variable domain, its missing parts supplied by reference TRBV11-2 and TRBJ2-2, is EAGVAQSPRYKIIEKRQSVAFWCNPISGHATLYWYQQILGQGPKLLIQFQNNGVVDDSQLPKDRFSAERLKGVDSTLKIQPAKLEDSAVYLCASRPGTSGPKSARGTGELFFGEGSRLTVL.

DNA of the CDR3: TGTGCCAGCATTCAGGGACAGGGGTCCTATAATTCACCCCTCCACTTT. Translating gives CASIQGQGSYNSPLHF. The chain employs TRBV28 and TRBJ1-6, with 10 bases matching TRBD1. V gave up 7 bases and J gave up 1 base; unmatched junction bases: 4. The CDR3 consists of 16 residues. CDR1 is MDHEN, CDR2 SYDVKM, per germline.

The V call is TRBV7-2, the J call TRBJ1-3; no definite D call. Germline V gene data show CDR1 as SGHTA and CDR2 as FQGNSA. The CDR3 is 14 amino acids. The germline V and J ends were trimmed by 7 bases and 3 bases, with 13 bases remaining between them. CDR3: CASTQSVGGNTIYF. In nucleotides, the CDR3 is TGTGCCAGCACCCAATCGGTCGGTGGAAACACCATATATTTT. Complete variable domain (other parts from reference TRBV7-2 and TRBJ1-3): GAGVSQSPSNKVTEKGKDVELRCDPISGHTALYWYRQSLGQGLEFLIYFQGNSAPDKSGLPSDRFSAERTGGSVSTLTIQRTQQEDSAVYLCASTQSVGGNTIYFGEGSWLTVV.

The chain employs TRBV6-5 and TRBJ2-5, with 7 bases identical to TRBD1. The CDR3 is 16 residues long. Germline lookup yields CDR1 MNHEY and CDR2 SVGAGI. Unmatched junction bases numbered 12, after V lost 4 bases and J lost 4 bases. As DNA, the CDR3 is TGTGCCAGCAGTTTGGGACAGACCTGGCCGGGAGAGACCCAGTACTTC. This sequence encodes CASSLGQTWPGETQYF.

The chain has TRBV18 and TRBJ1-2; TRBD1 agrees at 8 bases. Trimming cost V 6 bases and J 3 bases; bases outside gene matches: 6. CDR1 KGHSH and CDR2 LQKENI come from the germline V gene. The CDR3 sequence is 14 residues long. The CDR3 sequence: CASSPTGADYGYTF. The CDR3, as DNA: TGTGCCAGCTCGCCGACAGGGGCCGACTATGGCTACACCTTC.

The DNA for the CDR3 is TGCACCCCCGGCGGACTAGGGTTCAATGAGCAGTTCTTC. Residues: CTPGGLGFNEQFF. The V gene is TRBV20-1, the J gene TRBJ2-1, with 7 bases lining up with TRBD2. The CDR3 length is 13 residues. The germline V gene has CDR1 DFQATT and CDR2 SNEGSKA (reference sequence).

This clonotype was counted between two and nine times. The gene calls are TRBV6-2 or TRBV6-3 and TRBJ2-6; no clear D gene. This CDR3 has 15 residues. Trimming took 2 bases from V and 2 from J, leaving 7 bases between them. Germline V gene lookup returns CDR1 MNHEY and CDR2 SVGEGT. The DNA for the CDR3 is TGTGCCAGCAGTTACCCCGTGACTGGGGCCAACGTCCTGACTTTC. Its protein is CASSYPVTGANVLTF.

This clonotype was detected many times. This chain uses TRBV12-3 or TRBV12-4 with TRBJ1-1; D call uncertain. The CDR3 covers 13 residues. The germline V and J ends were trimmed by 8 bases and 1 base, with 11 bases remaining between them. The DNA for the CDR3 is TGTGCCAGCGGAAAGGCCGGGAACACTGAAGCTTTCTTT. Translated, it gives CASGKAGNTEAFF.

This clonotype was recorded at least ten times. This chain uses TRBV12-3 or TRBV12-4 with TRBJ1-4, with a possible D match to TRBD1 (5 bases). V was trimmed by 1 base and J by 8 bases, leaving 17 bases between them. This CDR3 region has 16 residues. The CDR3 loop is CASSLGGTGTMEKLFF. The CDR3 DNA is TGTGCCAGCAGTTTAGGCGGTACCGGGACTATGGAAAAACTGTTTTTT.

The chain carries TRBV4-2 and TRBJ1-2; possibly TRBD1 for D (5 bases). Germline V lookup: CDR1 LGHNA, CDR2 YNFKEQ. The V and J ends lost 1 base and 3 bases respectively, with 24 bases between them. The CDR3 has 19 residues. This CDR3 is CASSQGSGDGGGSDYGYTF. For the CDR3, the DNA is TGTGCCAGCAGCCAAGGCTCCGGGGACGGCGGTGGGAGTGACTATGGCTACACCTTC.